The 21 T cell receptor beta chains presented below share a single source sample, sequenced in a study of cytomegalovirus exposure and HLA in healthy donors. The PCR had 60 Vbeta and 13 Jbeta primers. Assay: immunoSEQ multiplex PCR; the TCRdb copy retains only in-frame clones and omits some. The sample has more than 100,000 clones; the top ten hold about 3%. The sequencing input was PBMCs. These receptors were taken from a man aged 35-49 years in good health and CMV-seronegative.

The chain carries TRBV7-2 and TRBJ2-7; TRBD2 aligns across 8 bases. Germline V CDR1 and CDR2: SGHTA, FQGNSA. Losses at the gene ends were 2 bases for V and 5 bases for J; bases not matched to a gene: 8. The CDR3 is 15 residues long. CDR3 bases: TGTGCCAGCAGCTTAACTTTTAGTAGCGGGAACGAGCAGTACTTC. Its protein is CASSLTFSSGNEQYF.

As concerns this clone: The junction does not match germline at one end; this may be a read error. The chain is built from TRBV2 and TRBJ1-2, with a possible D match to TRBD1 (5 bases). Germline CDR1 is SNHLY and CDR2 is FYNNEI. This CDR3 spans 13 amino acids. The CDR3, as DNA: TGTGCCAGCAGTGAAGGGCAGGGCTATGGCTGCACCTTC. This codes for CASSEGQGYGCTF.

V is TRBV5-1 and J is TRBJ1-1, with 7 bases identical to TRBD1. V was pared by 3 bases and J by 8 bases, with 4 bases of the junction left unmatched. The CDR3 contains 12 residues. Germline V gene lookup returns CDR1 SGHRS and CDR2 YFSETQ. CDR3 DNA: TGCGCCAGCAGCTATGGACAGGCAGAAGCTTTCTTT. Protein product: CASSYGQAEAFF.

The chain couples TRBV6-6 to TRBJ2-7, with 7 nucleotides matching TRBD1. Per germline, CDR1 MNHNY and CDR2 SVGAGI (reference sequence). CDR3 size: 14 residues. Losses at the gene ends were 2 bases for V and 1 base for J; bases not matched to a gene: 2. The CDR3 is CASSYPGQSYEQYF. The CDR3 bases are TGTGCCAGCAGTTACCCGGGACAGTCCTACGAGCAGTACTTC.

The chain joins TRBV29-1 to TRBJ1-4; D might be TRBD1 (6 bases). V was trimmed by 7 bases and J by 7 bases, leaving 16 bases between them. The germline CDR1 and CDR2 sequences are SQVTM and ANQGSEA. The CDR3 has 13 residues. CDR3 sequence (DNA): TGCAGCGCCTTGACAGGCTCGCGTGAAAAACTGTTTTTT. This encodes CSALTGSREKLFF.

V usage is TRBV5-4 and J usage is TRBJ2-7; 9 nucleotides match TRBD2. Germline CDR1 and CDR2: SGHNT and YYREEE (reference sequence). V shed 4 bases and J 5 bases; nucleotides not matched to a gene: 13. The length of the CDR3 is 16 residues. The CDR3 coding sequence is TGTGCCAGCAGCCTGGGCGGGAGGGCGGGAGGAAACGAGCAGTACTTC. Translated: CASSLGGRAGGNEQYF.

The rearrangement joins TRBV28 to TRBJ2-4, with 8 bases lining up with TRBD1. The V and J ends lost 6 bases and 6 bases, in that order; junction bases with no gene match: 10. CDR1 and CDR2 (germline): MDHEN, SYDVKM. This CDR3 is built from 15 residues. This chain's CDR3 is CASSHRTGTSNIQYF. CDR3 DNA: TGTGCCAGCAGCCACAGGACAGGGACCTCAAACATTCAGTACTTC.

The V and J genes are TRBV6-4 and TRBJ2-1; 9 positions agree with TRBD2. The CDR3 spans 16 residues. The ends lost 0 bases at V and 5 bases at J; junction bases unmatched: 5. Germline V gene sequence: CDR1 MRHNA, CDR2 SNTAGT. The CDR3, as DNA: TGTGCCAGCAGTGACTCGATCAGCGGGGGGCACAATGAGCAGTTCTTC. This sequence encodes CASSDSISGGHNEQFF.

The chain uses TRBV4-3 and TRBJ1-1; D gene uncertain. The germline V gene has CDR1 LGHNA and CDR2 YSLEER. V dropped 0 bases and J dropped 0 bases, with 17 bases sitting between them. The CDR3 loop spans 18 amino acids. The CDR3 DNA is TGCGCCAGCAGCCAAGATCTTTCCTTTGGACTGCTGAACACTGAAGCTTTCTTT. Translation: CASSQDLSFGLLNTEAFF.

The chain has TRBV27 and TRBJ1-2, with D possibly matching TRBD1 (6 bases). Germline V lookup: CDR1 MNHEY, CDR2 SMNVEV (reference sequence). The CDR3 is 12 residues long. V lost 4 bases, J lost 3 bases, and 6 bases lay in between. CDR3 DNA: TGTGCCAGCAGTTCAGGGGACTATGGCTACACCTTC. Residues: CASSSGDYGYTF.

The chain employs TRBV7-2 and TRBJ1-1; D is perhaps TRBD1 (6 bases). Germline CDR1 and CDR2: SGHTA and FQGNSA. V lost 5 bases to trimming and J lost 0 bases, with 13 bases between them. This CDR3 has 15 residues. In DNA form, the CDR3 reads TGTGCCAGCAGCAGACCAGGACAGTTGAACACTGAAGCTTTCTTT. It yields the protein CASSRPGQLNTEAFF.

J is TRBJ2-7 and V is TRBV18; D is undetermined. Trimming took off 2 bases at V and 3 bases at J, with 8 bases between the two ends. The CDR3 contains 13 residues. From germline, CDR1 is KGHSH and CDR2 LQKENI. The CDR3, as DNA: TGTGCCAGCTCACCAGGAGCCAACTACGAGCAGTACTTC. Encoded protein: CASSPGANYEQYF.

The chain is built from TRBV5-1 and TRBJ2-5, with 8 bases that match TRBD2. With V trimmed by 1 base and J by 5 bases, 7 bases remained unmatched. The CDR3 contains 15 residues. Per the germline V gene, CDR1 is SGHRS and CDR2 is YFSETQ. This CDR3 is CASSLRVSGDETQYF. Written as DNA, the CDR3 is TGCGCCAGCAGCTTGAGAGTTAGCGGGGACGAGACCCAGTACTTC.

CDR3 residues: CARNKAGEQFF. CDR3 DNA: TGTGCCAGAAACAAAGCGGGTGAGCAGTTCTTC. This chain links TRBV5-3 with TRBJ2-1, with TRBD2 as a possible D gene (6 bases). TRBV5-3 is flagged as an ORF with uncertain function. The CDR3 loop spans 11 amino acids. V shed 6 bases and J shed 9 bases, with 10 bases lying between them.

The J gene is TRBJ2-3, the V gene TRBV29-1, with D maybe TRBD2 (5 bases). The CDR3 consists of 13 residues. Germline-derived CDR1 and CDR2 are SQVTM and ANQGSEA. V was cut by 8 bases and J by 10 bases, with 22 bases left in between. The CDR3 DNA reads as TGCAGCACCACGGACTCAGTGGTAGTGGCGCAGTATTTT. Amino acids: CSTTDSVVVAQYF.

The chain recombines TRBV6-5 with TRBJ2-7; D remains unclear. CDR3 length: 13 residues. V shed 0 bases and J shed 0 bases, with 3 bases lying between them. Germline values: CDR1 MNHEY, CDR2 SVGAGI. The CDR3 loop is CASSYSYSYEQYF. The DNA of the CDR3 is TGTGCCAGCAGTTACTCATACTCCTACGAGCAGTACTTC.

The chain recombines TRBV19 with TRBJ1-1, with TRBD1 matching 8 bases. The germline gives CDR1 LNHDA, CDR2 SQIVND (reference sequence). V was clipped by 3 bases and J by 7 bases; unmatched bases: 7. The CDR3 has 14 residues. CDR3 amino acids: CASSIGLQGDEAFF. The CDR3 DNA reads as TGTGCCAGTAGTATTGGGTTACAGGGGGATGAAGCTTTCTTT.

The rearrangement uses TRBV7-8 and TRBJ1-2, with TRBD1 matching over 9 bases. After removal of 3 bases from V and 8 bases from J, the junction contained 10 bases not matched to a gene. The CDR3 loop spans 15 amino acids. From germline, CDR1 is SGHVS and CDR2 FQNEAQ. CDR3 loop: CASSLRDRGSEGYTF. The CDR3 DNA reads as TGTGCCAGCAGCTTGAGAGACAGGGGGTCGGAGGGCTACACCTTC.

The J gene is TRBJ2-7, the V gene TRBV6-1; no clear D gene. The CDR3 has 16 amino acids. The V gene's germline CDR1 is MNHNS and CDR2 SASEGT. V was trimmed by 0 bases and J by 2 bases, leaving 14 bases between them. The CDR3 DNA reads TGTGCCAGCAGTGAAGCCTATTTTGTTTCGGCCTACGAGCAGTACTTC. This codes for CASSEAYFVSAYEQYF.

The V call is TRBV7-2, the J call TRBJ2-7; TRBD2 is a possible D gene (6 bases). The CDR3 is 13 amino acids. The germline V gene encodes CDR1 SGHTA and CDR2 FQGNSA. The V and J ends lost 6 bases and 4 bases respectively, with 13 bases between them. The CDR3 coding sequence is TGTGCCAGCAGTGGTATGAGCGGGTACGAGCAGTACTTC. It yields the protein CASSGMSGYEQYF.

The rearrangement uses TRBV5-4 and TRBJ2-2, with TRBD1 matching over 7 bases. The germline V gene has CDR1 SGHNT and CDR2 YYREEE (reference sequence). The CDR3 loop spans 16 amino acids. Trimming cost V 1 base and J 4 bases; bases outside gene matches: 7. The CDR3 coding sequence is TGTGCCAGCAGCTTGTTAGGCAGGGGGAGCACCGGGGAGCTGTTTTTT. Protein product: CASSLLGRGSTGELFF.